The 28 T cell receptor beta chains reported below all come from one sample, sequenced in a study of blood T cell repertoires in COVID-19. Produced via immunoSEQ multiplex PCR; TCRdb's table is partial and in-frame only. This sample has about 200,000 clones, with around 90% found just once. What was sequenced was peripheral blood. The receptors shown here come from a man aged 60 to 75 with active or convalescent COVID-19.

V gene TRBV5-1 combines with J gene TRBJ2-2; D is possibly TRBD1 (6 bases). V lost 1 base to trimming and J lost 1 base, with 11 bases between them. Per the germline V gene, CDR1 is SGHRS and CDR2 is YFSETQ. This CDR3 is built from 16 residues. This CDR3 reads CASSLRAGVNTGELFF. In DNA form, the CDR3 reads TGCGCCAGCAGCTTGAGGGCAGGGGTGAACACCGGGGAGCTGTTTTTT.

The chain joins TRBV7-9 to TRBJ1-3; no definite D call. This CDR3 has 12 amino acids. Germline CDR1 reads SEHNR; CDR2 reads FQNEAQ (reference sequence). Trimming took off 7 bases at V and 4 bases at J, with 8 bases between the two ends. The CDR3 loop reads CASTILGNTIYF. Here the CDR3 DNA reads TGTGCCAGCACCATCTTGGGAAACACCATATATTTT.

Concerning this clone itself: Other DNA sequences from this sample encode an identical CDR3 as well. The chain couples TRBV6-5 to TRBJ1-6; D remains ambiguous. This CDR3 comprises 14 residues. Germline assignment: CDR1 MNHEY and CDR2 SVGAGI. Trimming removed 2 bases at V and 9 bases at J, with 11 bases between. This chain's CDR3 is CASSYRSPGSPLHF. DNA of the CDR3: TGTGCCAGCAGTTACCGCTCCCCGGGTTCACCCCTCCACTTT.

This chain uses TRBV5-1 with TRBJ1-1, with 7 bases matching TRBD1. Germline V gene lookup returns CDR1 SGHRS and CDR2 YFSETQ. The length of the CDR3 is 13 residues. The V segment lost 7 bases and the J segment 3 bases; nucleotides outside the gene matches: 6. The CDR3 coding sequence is TGCGCCAGCCGAAGGGGGCAAGACACTGAAGCTTTCTTT. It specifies CASRRGQDTEAFF. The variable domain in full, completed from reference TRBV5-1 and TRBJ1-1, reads KAGVTQTPRYLIKTRGQQVTLSCSPISGHRSVSWYQQTPGQGLQFLFEYFSETQRNKGNFPGRFSGRQFSNSRSEMNVSTLELGDSALYLCASRRGQDTEAFFGQGTRLTVV.

Here the CDR3 DNA reads TGTGCCAGCAGCCCTACAGGGGTCGATGAGCAGTTCTTC. Translating it yields CASSPTGVDEQFF. The chain uses TRBV3-1 (or the pseudogene TRBV3-2) and TRBJ2-1, with TRBD1 matching over 7 bases. The junction had 5 bases not matched to a gene; V was cut back by 4 bases and J by 8 bases. Germline lookup yields CDR1 LGHDT and CDR2 YNNKEL (reference sequence). The CDR3 loop spans 13 amino acids.

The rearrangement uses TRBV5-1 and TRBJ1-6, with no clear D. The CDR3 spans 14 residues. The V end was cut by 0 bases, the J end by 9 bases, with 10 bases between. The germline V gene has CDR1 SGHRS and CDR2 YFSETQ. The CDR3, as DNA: TGCGCCAGCAGCTTGGAAGGTAACAGTTCACCCCTCCACTTT. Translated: CASSLEGNSSPLHF. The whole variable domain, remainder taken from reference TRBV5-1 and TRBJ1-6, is KAGVTQTPRYLIKTRGQQVTLSCSPISGHRSVSWYQQTPGQGLQFLFEYFSETQRNKGNFPGRFSGRQFSNSRSEMNVSTLELGDSALYLCASSLEGNSSPLHFGNGTRLTVT.

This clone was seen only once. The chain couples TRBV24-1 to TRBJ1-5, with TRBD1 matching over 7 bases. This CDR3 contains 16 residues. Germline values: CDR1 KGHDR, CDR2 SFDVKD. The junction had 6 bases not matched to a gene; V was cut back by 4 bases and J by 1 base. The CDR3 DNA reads TGTGCCACCAGTGACTCACAGGGGAGGAGCAATCAGCCCCAGCATTTT. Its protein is CATSDSQGRSNQPQHF.

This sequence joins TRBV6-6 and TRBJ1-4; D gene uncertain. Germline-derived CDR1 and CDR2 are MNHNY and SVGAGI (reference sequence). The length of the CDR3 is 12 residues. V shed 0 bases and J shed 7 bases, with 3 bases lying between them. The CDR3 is CASSYSGEKLFF. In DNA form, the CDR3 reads TGTGCCAGCAGTTACTCCGGTGAAAAACTGTTTTTT.

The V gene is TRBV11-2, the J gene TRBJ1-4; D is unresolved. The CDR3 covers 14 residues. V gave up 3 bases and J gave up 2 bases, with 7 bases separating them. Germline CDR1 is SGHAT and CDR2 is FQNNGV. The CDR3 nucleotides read TGTGCCAGCAGCTTTGGAGCGACTAATGAAAAACTGTTTTTT. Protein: CASSFGATNEKLFF.

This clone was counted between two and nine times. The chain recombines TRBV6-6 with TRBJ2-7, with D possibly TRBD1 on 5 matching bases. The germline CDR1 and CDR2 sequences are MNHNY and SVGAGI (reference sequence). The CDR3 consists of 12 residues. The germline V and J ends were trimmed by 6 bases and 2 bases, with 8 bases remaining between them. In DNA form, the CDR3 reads TGTGCCAGCAGCAGGGATACCTACGAGCAGTACTTC. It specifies CASSRDTYEQYF.

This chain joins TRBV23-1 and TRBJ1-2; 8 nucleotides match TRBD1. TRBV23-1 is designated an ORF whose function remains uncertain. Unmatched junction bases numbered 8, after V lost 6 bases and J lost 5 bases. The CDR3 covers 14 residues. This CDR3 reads CASRLWTGRYGYTF. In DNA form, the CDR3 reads TGCGCCAGCAGGCTCTGGACAGGGAGGTATGGCTACACCTTC.

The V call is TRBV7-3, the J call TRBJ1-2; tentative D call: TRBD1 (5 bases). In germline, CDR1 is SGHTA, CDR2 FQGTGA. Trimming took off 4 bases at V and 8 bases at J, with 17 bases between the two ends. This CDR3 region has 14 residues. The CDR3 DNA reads TGTGCCAGCAGCTCCGGACACGCTGGTTCGGGCTACACCTTC. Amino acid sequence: CASSSGHAGSGYTF.

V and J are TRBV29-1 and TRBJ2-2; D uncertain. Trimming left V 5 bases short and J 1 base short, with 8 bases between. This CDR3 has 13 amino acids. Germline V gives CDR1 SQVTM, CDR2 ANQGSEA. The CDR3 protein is CSVSVVNTGELFF. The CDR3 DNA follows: TGCAGCGTTTCTGTTGTGAACACCGGGGAGCTGTTTTTT.

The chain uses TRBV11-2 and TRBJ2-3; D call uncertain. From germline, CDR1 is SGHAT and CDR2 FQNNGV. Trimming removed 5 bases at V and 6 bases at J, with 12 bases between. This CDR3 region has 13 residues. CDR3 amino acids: CASSQTPADTQYF. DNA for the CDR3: TGTGCCAGCAGCCAGACACCGGCCGATACGCAGTATTTT.

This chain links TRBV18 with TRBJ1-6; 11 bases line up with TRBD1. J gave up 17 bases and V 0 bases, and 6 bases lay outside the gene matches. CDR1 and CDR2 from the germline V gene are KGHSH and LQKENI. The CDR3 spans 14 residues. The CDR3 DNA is TGTGCCAGCTCACCACCGGCGGGACAGGGGGTTTTCCACTTT. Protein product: CASSPPAGQGVFHF.

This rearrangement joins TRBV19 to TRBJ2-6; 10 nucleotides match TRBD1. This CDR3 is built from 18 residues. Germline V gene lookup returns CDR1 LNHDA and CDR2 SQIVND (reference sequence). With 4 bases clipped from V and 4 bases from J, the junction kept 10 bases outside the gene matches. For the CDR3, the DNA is TGTGCCAGTAGTACATATGGGACAGGGGCAGGCGGGGCCAACGTCCTGACTTTC. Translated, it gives CASSTYGTGAGGANVLTF.

The CDR3 spells CASSQDRGEAFF. The CDR3 DNA is TGCGCCAGCAGCCAGGACAGGGGGGAAGCTTTCTTT. V and J are TRBV5-1 and TRBJ1-1; 10 bases are shared with TRBD1. Germline CDR1 is SGHRS and CDR2 is YFSETQ. V shed 4 bases and J 8 bases; nucleotides not matched to a gene: 2. This CDR3 is 12 amino acids long.

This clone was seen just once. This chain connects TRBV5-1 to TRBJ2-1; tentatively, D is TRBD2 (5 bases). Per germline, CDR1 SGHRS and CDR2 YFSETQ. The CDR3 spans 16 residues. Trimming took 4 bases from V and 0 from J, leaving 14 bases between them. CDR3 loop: CASSPGSGSSYNEQFF. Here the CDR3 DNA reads TGCGCCAGCAGCCCGGGGAGTGGGAGCTCCTACAATGAGCAGTTCTTC.

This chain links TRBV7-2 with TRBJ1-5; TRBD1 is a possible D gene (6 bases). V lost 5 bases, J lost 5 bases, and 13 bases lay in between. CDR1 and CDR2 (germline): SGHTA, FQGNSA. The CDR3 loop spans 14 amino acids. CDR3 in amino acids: CASSVKQGDQPQHF. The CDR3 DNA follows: TGTGCCAGCAGCGTAAAACAGGGAGATCAGCCCCAGCATTTT.

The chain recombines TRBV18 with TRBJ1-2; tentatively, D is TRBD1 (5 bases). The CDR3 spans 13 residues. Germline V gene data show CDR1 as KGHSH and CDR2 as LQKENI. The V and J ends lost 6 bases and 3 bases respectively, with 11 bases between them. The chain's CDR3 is CASSHGQDYGYTF. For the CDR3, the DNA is TGTGCCAGCTCCCACGGACAAGACTATGGCTACACCTTC.

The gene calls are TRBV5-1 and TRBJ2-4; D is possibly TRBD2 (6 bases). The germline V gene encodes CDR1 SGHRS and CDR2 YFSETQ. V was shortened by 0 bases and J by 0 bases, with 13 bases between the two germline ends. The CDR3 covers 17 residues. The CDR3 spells CASSLVSGVGAKNIQYF. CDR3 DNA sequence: TGCGCCAGCAGCTTGGTATCGGGGGTTGGAGCCAAAAACATTCAGTACTTC.

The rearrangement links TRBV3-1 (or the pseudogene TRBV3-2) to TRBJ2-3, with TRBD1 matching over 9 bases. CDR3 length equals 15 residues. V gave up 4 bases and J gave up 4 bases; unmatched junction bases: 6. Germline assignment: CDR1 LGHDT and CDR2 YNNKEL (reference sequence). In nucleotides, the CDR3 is TGTGCCAGCAGCCCCCGGGACAGGGTATCAGATACGCAGTATTTT. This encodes CASSPRDRVSDTQYF.

The CDR3 loop is CASSNAGGVSYEQYF. The CDR3 nucleotides are TGTGCCAGTAGTAATGCGGGCGGGGTCTCCTACGAGCAGTACTTC. This chain joins TRBV19 and TRBJ2-7; D may be TRBD2 (6 bases). CDR3 length equals 15 residues. V was cut by 4 bases and J by 0 bases, with 13 bases left in between. Germline V gene lookup returns CDR1 LNHDA and CDR2 SQIVND (reference sequence).

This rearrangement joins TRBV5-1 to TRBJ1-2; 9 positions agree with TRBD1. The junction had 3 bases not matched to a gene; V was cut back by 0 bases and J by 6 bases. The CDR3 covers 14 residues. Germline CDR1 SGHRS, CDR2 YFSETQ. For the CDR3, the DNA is TGCGCCAGCAGCTTGGAACAGGGGGCGGATGGCTACACCTTC. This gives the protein CASSLEQGADGYTF.

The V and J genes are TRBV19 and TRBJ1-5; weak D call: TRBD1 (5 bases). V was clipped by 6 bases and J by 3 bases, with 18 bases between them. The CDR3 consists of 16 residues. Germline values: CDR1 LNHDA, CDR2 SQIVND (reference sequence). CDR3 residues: CASSSRLGGVNQPQHF. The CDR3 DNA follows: TGTGCCAGTAGCTCCCGTTTGGGGGGGGTCAATCAGCCCCAGCATTTT.

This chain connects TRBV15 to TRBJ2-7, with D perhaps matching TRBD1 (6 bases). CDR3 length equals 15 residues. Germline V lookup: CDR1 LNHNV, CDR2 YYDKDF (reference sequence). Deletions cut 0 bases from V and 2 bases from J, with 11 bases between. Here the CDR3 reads CATSRDLGGAYEQYF. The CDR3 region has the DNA TGTGCCACCAGCAGAGATCTTGGGGGCGCCTACGAGCAGTACTTC.

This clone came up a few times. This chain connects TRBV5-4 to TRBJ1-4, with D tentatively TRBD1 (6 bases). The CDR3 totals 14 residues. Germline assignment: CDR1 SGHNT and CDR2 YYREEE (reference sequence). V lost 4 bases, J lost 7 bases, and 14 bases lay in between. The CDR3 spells CASSQRGTAEKLFF. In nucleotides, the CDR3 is TGTGCCAGCAGCCAAAGGGGGACGGCTGAAAAACTGTTTTTT.

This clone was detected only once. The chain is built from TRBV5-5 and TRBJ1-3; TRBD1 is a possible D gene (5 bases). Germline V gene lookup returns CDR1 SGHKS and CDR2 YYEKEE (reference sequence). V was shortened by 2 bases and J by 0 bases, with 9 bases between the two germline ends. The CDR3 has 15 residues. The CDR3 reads CASSFTGASGNTIYF. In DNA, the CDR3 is TGTGCCAGCAGCTTTACAGGCGCCTCTGGAAACACCATATATTTT.